The 29 T cell receptor beta chains in this list originate from one sample, sequenced in a study of cytomegalovirus exposure and HLA in healthy donors (dated by TCRdb to 2015 to 2018). Receptor amplification or capture employed the immunoSEQ multiplex PCR assay. For the multiplex PCR, a mixture combining 60 forward primers for TCR Vbeta segments and 13 reverse primers for TCR Jbeta segments was used. Imported from immuneACCESS, the table was reduced by TCRdb to in-frame sequences with V and J called. These copies leave out some clones; in studies compared against another copy, an unresolved V gene accounts for under half, and the cause of the remainder is not known. For this sample the table gives around 250,000 clones, of which 75% to 85% were detected only once. Less than 9% of the sample comes from the top ten. The specimen was PBMCs. The origin of the receptors is a woman aged 60 to 75 in good health and CMV-seropositive.

This chain uses TRBV4-1 with TRBJ2-7; no clear D gene. Germline V CDR1 and CDR2: MGHRA, YSYEKL. The CDR3 has 16 residues. Trimming took 1 base from V and 2 from J, leaving 15 bases between them. This CDR3 is CASSQVYSTVTYEQYF. As DNA, the CDR3 is TGCGCCAGCAGCCAAGTGTACAGCACTGTGACCTACGAGCAGTACTTC.

The V gene is TRBV5-1, the J gene TRBJ2-5; 12 bases are a match to TRBD2. This CDR3 has 15 residues. Trimming removed 5 bases from V and 4 bases from J; junction bases left unmatched: 6. Germline CDR1 reads SGHRS; CDR2 reads YFSETQ. CDR3 nucleotide sequence: TGCGCCAGCAGGAAGGCACTAGCGGGAGGAGAGACCCAGTACTTC. The encoded protein is CASRKALAGGETQYF.

V is TRBV18 and J is TRBJ1-1, with D tentatively TRBD1 (5 bases). CDR1 KGHSH and CDR2 LQKENI come from the germline V gene. This CDR3 spans 16 amino acids. Trimming took off 0 bases at V and 6 bases at J, with 17 bases between the two ends. CDR3 coding DNA: TGTGCCAGCTCACCACCGGGAAGGCAGGGTGGGGCTGAAGCTTTCTTT. Protein product: CASSPPGRQGGAEAFF.

The chain combines TRBV27 with TRBJ1-5, with a possible D match to TRBD1 (6 bases). V lost 0 bases, J lost 1 base, and 16 bases lay in between. The V gene's germline CDR1 is MNHEY and CDR2 SMNVEV (reference sequence). The CDR3 spans 18 residues. CDR3 bases: TGTGCCAGCAGTTTATCGTATTCGTGGGGACAAAGCAATCAGCCCCAGCATTTT. As protein: CASSLSYSWGQSNQPQHF.

The V call is TRBV29-1, the J call TRBJ2-7, with TRBD2 matching over 7 bases. Trimming took 6 bases from V and 0 from J; bases not matched to a gene: 5. The germline V gene has CDR1 SQVTM and CDR2 ANQGSEA. The CDR3 covers 13 residues. CDR3 loop: CSVLAEGSYEQYF. In DNA, the CDR3 is TGCAGCGTGCTAGCGGAGGGCTCCTACGAGCAGTACTTC.

The chain has TRBV5-4 and TRBJ1-5, with D unresolved. V was pared by 4 bases and J by 13 bases, with 12 bases between. The germline gives CDR1 SGHNT, CDR2 YYREEE (reference sequence). The CDR3 spans 11 residues. CDR3: CASSPGDVQHF. DNA for the CDR3: TGTGCCAGCAGCCCCGGAGACGTTCAGCATTTT.

The chain employs TRBV4-1 and TRBJ1-2; no clear D gene. V lost 4 bases, J lost 7 bases, and 16 bases lay in between. Germline CDR1 and CDR2: MGHRA and YSYEKL. The CDR3 runs 14 residues. The CDR3 bases are TGCGCCAGCAGCCCGGGGAAGGAGATGGCTGGCTACACCTTC. It is translated as CASSPGKEMAGYTF.

The rearrangement joins TRBV6-5 to TRBJ1-1; no clear D. Trimming pared 2 bases from V and 0 bases from J, leaving 4 bases between. CDR3 length equals 13 residues. Germline values: CDR1 MNHEY, CDR2 SVGAGI. CDR3 bases: TGTGCCAGCAGTTACACTGTGAACACTGAAGCTTTCTTT. Translation gives CASSYTVNTEAFF.

V and J are TRBV7-8 and TRBJ1-2, with 7 positions matching TRBD1. CDR3 length: 15 residues. The V gene's germline CDR1 is SGHVS and CDR2 FQNEAQ. Germline trimming cut 7 bases from V and 8 bases from J; bases unmatched to any gene: 16. The CDR3: CASTTPEGASWGYTF. The CDR3 bases are TGTGCCAGCACCACCCCCGAGGGGGCCTCCTGGGGCTACACCTTC.

The CDR3 is CASSVGTNSYEQYF. CDR3 bases: TGTGCCAGCAGCGTCGGGACTAACTCCTACGAGCAGTACTTC. The chain combines TRBV9 with TRBJ2-7; 7 bases agree with TRBD2. CDR3 length: 14 residues. Trimming at V came to 2 bases and at J to 0 bases, leaving 2 bases not matched to a gene. Germline V CDR1 and CDR2: SGDLS, YYNGEE.

V is TRBV19 and J is TRBJ2-7; 7 bases match TRBD1. Trimming took 3 bases from V and 4 from J; bases not matched to a gene: 6. This CDR3 contains 14 residues. CDR1 is LNHDA and CDR2 is SQIVND in the germline V gene (reference sequence). The CDR3 here is CASSMRQGYYEQYF. The CDR3 DNA is TGTGCCAGTAGTATGAGACAGGGCTATTACGAGCAGTACTTC.

The V call is TRBV6-1, the J call TRBJ2-1; D may be TRBD1 (5 bases). V lost 3 bases to trimming and J lost 7 bases, with 25 bases between them. The germline V gene encodes CDR1 MNHNS and CDR2 SASEGT. This CDR3 is built from 18 residues. The CDR3 loop reads CASSDYYPTVGTLNEQFF. The CDR3 coding sequence is TGTGCCAGCAGTGACTACTATCCGACAGTTGGAACATTGAATGAGCAGTTCTTC.

CDR3 in amino acids: CASSQQGATTEAFF. CDR3 DNA: TGTGCCAGCTCGCAACAGGGGGCGACAACTGAAGCTTTCTTT. The chain combines TRBV18 with TRBJ1-1; 9 nucleotides match TRBD1. CDR1 KGHSH and CDR2 LQKENI come from the germline V gene. This CDR3 spans 14 amino acids. J lost 5 bases, V lost 6 bases, and 7 bases had no gene match.

This rearrangement joins TRBV2 to TRBJ2-1; the D gene is possibly TRBD1 (5 bases). The V and J ends lost 3 bases and 8 bases respectively, with 8 bases between them. CDR3 length: 12 residues. Germline V gene sequence: CDR1 SNHLY, CDR2 FYNNEI. This CDR3 reads CASSDRVYEQFF. The CDR3 DNA reads as TGTGCCAGCAGTGACAGGGTTTATGAGCAGTTCTTC. Looking up the rest from reference TRBV2 and TRBJ2-1 gives the full variable domain: EPEVTQTPSHQVTQMGQEVILRCVPISNHLYFYWYRQILGQKVEFLVSFYNNEISEKSEIFDDQFSVERPDGSNFTLKIRSTKLEDSAMYFCASSDRVYEQFFGPGTRLTVL.

The rearrangement links TRBV19 to TRBJ2-7, with 14 bases fitting TRBD2. The length of the CDR3 is 17 residues. In germline, CDR1 is LNHDA, CDR2 SQIVND (reference sequence). J lost 7 bases, V lost 4 bases, and 12 bases had no gene match. The CDR3 DNA is TGTGCCAGTAGTACCTCATCCTCTTGGACTAGCGGGAGGGAGCAGTACTTC. Protein sequence: CASSTSSSWTSGREQYF.

Only a few counts were recorded for this clone. This chain connects TRBV5-4 to TRBJ2-7; 9 nucleotides match TRBD2. The CDR3 contains 16 residues. Germline V gene lookup returns CDR1 SGHNT and CDR2 YYREEE (reference sequence). V lost 4 bases to trimming and J lost 6 bases; unmatched junction nucleotides: 14. The CDR3 is CASSPSGALETGEQYF. CDR3 nucleotide sequence: TGTGCCAGCAGCCCTAGCGGGGCGCTAGAAACGGGCGAGCAGTACTTC.

The table lists this clone with a few counts. In DNA, the CDR3 is TGTGCCAGCGCGGACAGTAGTTGGTACGAGCAGTACTTC. Its protein product is CASADSSWYEQYF. The chain recombines TRBV6-1 with TRBJ2-7, with a possible D match to TRBD1 (6 bases). Deletions cut 8 bases from V and 4 bases from J, with 15 bases between. CDR1 MNHNS and CDR2 SASEGT come from the germline V gene. The CDR3 loop spans 13 amino acids.

The genes are TRBV27 and TRBJ1-2, with D possibly being TRBD1 (6 bases). CDR3 length: 17 amino acids. Germline CDR1 is MNHEY and CDR2 is SMNVEV (reference sequence). The ends were cut back, 0 bases at V and 0 bases at J, with 14 bases in the middle. The DNA for the CDR3 is TGTGCCAGCAGTTTATCGGGGGGGGGCTTAGCTAACTATGGCTACACCTTC. It codes for CASSLSGGGLANYGYTF.

The rearrangement joins TRBV7-9 to TRBJ2-3, with D perhaps matching TRBD2 (6 bases). The ends were cut back, 0 bases at V and 0 bases at J, with 7 bases in the middle. The germline V gene encodes CDR1 SEHNR and CDR2 FQNEAQ (reference sequence). The CDR3 runs 15 residues. This CDR3 is CASSLASGSTDTQYF. CDR3 in DNA: TGTGCCAGCAGCTTAGCGAGCGGGAGCACAGATACGCAGTATTTT.

The chain uses TRBV19 and TRBJ2-1, with D perhaps TRBD1 (6 bases). V lost 4 bases to trimming and J lost 4 bases, with 11 bases between them. This CDR3 region has 14 residues. Looked up from germline, CDR1 is LNHDA and CDR2 is SQIVND (reference sequence). CDR3 region: CASSTRDKYNEQFF. CDR3 DNA sequence: TGTGCCAGTAGTACTCGGGACAAGTACAATGAGCAGTTCTTC.

The chain joins TRBV7-9 to TRBJ1-2, with a weak D call TRBD1 (6 bases). The germline V and J ends were trimmed by 3 bases and 6 bases, with 17 bases remaining between them. Germline loops: CDR1 SEHNR, CDR2 FQNEAQ (reference sequence). The CDR3 loop spans 15 amino acids. The CDR3 sequence: CASSFNWGGADGYTF. The CDR3 bases are TGTGCCAGCAGCTTCAATTGGGGGGGCGCGGATGGCTACACCTTC. Looking up the rest from reference TRBV7-9 and TRBJ1-2 gives the full variable domain: DTGVSQNPRHKITKRGQNVTFRCDPISEHNRLYWYRQTLGQGPEFLTYFQNEAQLEKSRLLSDRFSAERPKGSFSTLEIQRTEQGDSAMYLCASSFNWGGADGYTFGSGTRLTVV.

The chain recombines TRBV20-1 with TRBJ1-2; D is possibly TRBD1 (6 bases). Germline V lookup: CDR1 DFQATT, CDR2 SNEGSKA (reference sequence). The germline V and J ends were trimmed by 4 bases and 4 bases, with 7 bases remaining between them. The CDR3 is 11 amino acids. CDR3 DNA: TGCAGTGCTACAGGGGCCTATGGCTACACCTTC. Protein product: CSATGAYGYTF.

A single count supports this clone. The chain recombines TRBV7-2 with TRBJ2-5; D might be TRBD1 (6 bases). The DNA end favors TRBJ2-7, so the J call may be wrong. The V gene's germline CDR1 is SGHTA and CDR2 FQGNSA. The CDR3 spans 13 residues. This chain's CDR3 is CASSVYRDREQYF. The CDR3, as DNA: TGTGCCAGCAGCGTTTACAGGGACCGCGAGCAGTACTTC.

The rearrangement uses TRBV5-1 and TRBJ2-7, with D unresolved. The CDR3 covers 14 residues. V was cut by 3 bases and J by 5 bases, with 15 bases left in between. Germline V lookup: CDR1 SGHRS, CDR2 YFSETQ. The CDR3 loop reads CASSSGSPRHEQYF. CDR3 nucleotide sequence: TGCGCCAGCAGCTCCGGGTCCCCGAGGCACGAGCAGTACTTC.

In regard to this clone: Other nucleotide sequences from this sample produce the same CDR3. The chain employs TRBV7-2 and TRBJ1-2; 7 nucleotides line up with TRBD1. Trimming at V came to 5 bases and at J to 2 bases, leaving 5 bases not matched to a gene. Looked up from germline, CDR1 is SGHTA and CDR2 is FQGNSA. The CDR3 sequence is 14 residues long. CDR3 loop: CASSLGRGNYGYTF. The CDR3 DNA sequence: TGTGCCAGCAGCCTGGGCAGGGGGAACTATGGCTACACCTTC.

This chain connects TRBV7-2 to TRBJ2-5; TRBD2 might be the D (6 bases). V lost 7 bases and J 3 bases, leaving 12 bases between the germline ends. The CDR3 length is 13 residues. Germline V lookup: CDR1 SGHTA, CDR2 FQGNSA. DNA of the CDR3: TGTGCCAGCACCGTTGCGGGGAAAGAGACCCAGTACTTC. It is translated as CASTVAGKETQYF.

This clone turned up a few times. The rearrangement uses TRBV6-1 and TRBJ1-2, with D perhaps TRBD1 (5 bases). Deletions cut 8 bases from V and 3 bases from J, with 16 bases between. The CDR3 loop spans 14 amino acids. CDR1 is MNHNS, CDR2 SASEGT, per germline. The CDR3 DNA reads as TGTGCCAGCCTACCCCCGGGACTCGACTATGGCTACACCTTC. Its protein is CASLPPGLDYGYTF.

This clone was seen a handful of times. CDR3 DNA: TGTGCCAGCAGCCAGGTGACTAGCGGGAGTAACACAGATACGCAGTATTTT. Protein: CASSQVTSGSNTDTQYF. The J gene is TRBJ2-3, the V gene TRBV4-2; 12 nucleotides agree with TRBD2. The V segment lost 3 bases and the J segment 2 bases; nucleotides outside the gene matches: 6. Germline V gives CDR1 LGHNA, CDR2 YNFKEQ. This CDR3 comprises 17 residues.

This clone has only one observation. The chain couples TRBV28 to TRBJ2-2, with 9 bases fitting TRBD1. The J segment lost 5 bases and the V segment lost 5 bases, leaving 6 bases of the junction unmatched. CDR1 and CDR2 from the germline V gene are MDHEN and SYDVKM. The CDR3 runs to 15 residues. CDR3 sequence reads: CASSKQGARTGELFF. The CDR3 nucleotides are TGTGCCAGCAGTAAACAGGGGGCGCGGACCGGGGAGCTGTTTTTT.